Presented here are 22 T cell receptor beta chains from one specimen sequenced in a study of OX40 agonist ivuxolimab in advanced cancers. Assay: immunoSEQ multiplex PCR; the TCRdb copy retains only in-frame clones and omits some. This sample has about 120,000 clones, with around 93% found just once. The sequenced sample was CD4+ or CD8+ T cells sorted from blood, obtained in a trial of the OX40 agonist ivuxolimab. The receptors stem from an adult with an advanced solid tumor such as melanoma, head and neck, liver or kidney cancer.

V gene TRBV7-6 combines with J gene TRBJ1-4; TRBD1 matches at 7 bases. Germline loops: CDR1 SGHVS, CDR2 FNYEAQ. The CDR3 covers 14 residues. The trim removed 5 bases at V and 12 bases at J, leaving 12 bases unmatched. As DNA, the CDR3 is TGTGCCAGCAGCCTACGACGACAGGGTGGGGAACTGTTTTTT. As protein: CASSLRRQGGELFF. The complete variable domain, with remaining parts taken from reference TRBV7-6 and TRBJ1-4, reads GAGVSQSPRYKVTKRGQDVALRCDPISGHVSLYWYRQALGQGPEFLTYFNYEAQQDKSGLPNDRFSAERPEGSISTLTIQRTEQRDSAMYRCASSLRRQGGELFFGSGTQLSVL.

The chain links TRBV30 to TRBJ1-6; D gene ambiguous. Germline loops: CDR1 GTSNPN, CDR2 SVGIG (reference sequence). V was shortened by 3 bases and J by 0 bases, with 6 bases between the two germline ends. The CDR3 totals 14 residues. CDR3 sequence: CAWSRDSYNSPLHF. The CDR3 DNA follows: TGTGCCTGGAGCCGGGACTCCTATAATTCACCCCTCCACTTT.

The V call is TRBV19, the J call TRBJ1-5; 8 bases align to TRBD1. Germline CDR1 and CDR2: LNHDA and SQIVND (reference sequence). The CDR3 loop spans 16 amino acids. J was trimmed by 1 base and V by 6 bases; bases with no gene match: 8. The CDR3 sequence: CASREQGAPSNQPQHF. CDR3 nucleotides: TGTGCCAGTAGAGAGCAGGGGGCGCCGAGCAATCAGCCCCAGCATTTT.

This clone was observed a few times. The CDR3 loop is CASSFSGNTIYF. The CDR3 DNA is TGTGCCAGCAGTTTCTCTGGAAACACCATATATTTT. The chain has TRBV28 and TRBJ1-3; D gene uncertain. This CDR3 is built from 12 residues. The V end was cut by 3 bases, the J end by 0 bases, with 0 bases between. Germline V CDR1 and CDR2: MDHEN, SYDVKM.

This clone was seen a few times. The chain has TRBV7-2 and TRBJ2-7; D is perhaps TRBD1 or TRBD2 (5 bases each). The CDR3 spans 14 residues. Germline values: CDR1 SGHTA, CDR2 FQGNSA. V shed 6 bases and J shed 2 bases, with 14 bases lying between them. The CDR3 region has the DNA TGTGCCAGCAGTCCCGGGACCGCACCCTACGAGCAGTACTTC. It codes for CASSPGTAPYEQYF.

The chain links TRBV6-1 to TRBJ2-3; either TRBD1 or TRBD2 may supply D (6 bases each). The CDR3 has 17 amino acids. Per germline, CDR1 MNHNS and CDR2 SASEGT. V was pared by 0 bases and J by 0 bases, with 13 bases between. The CDR3 loop is CASSEALGGSSTDTQYF. The CDR3 DNA follows: TGTGCCAGCAGTGAAGCGTTAGGGGGGTCGAGCACAGATACGCAGTATTTT.

The chain has TRBV27 and TRBJ1-6; D gene uncertain. The CDR3 consists of 14 residues. Germline V gene sequence: CDR1 MNHEY, CDR2 SMNVEV (reference sequence). V was clipped by 4 bases and J by 0 bases, with 4 bases between them. The CDR3 spells CASSSSSYNSPLHF. In DNA form, the CDR3 reads TGTGCCAGCAGTTCAAGCTCCTATAATTCACCCCTCCACTTT.

This clone was observed a single time. The junction and the germline gene differ at one end; a read error may be behind it. The chain uses TRBV7-8 and TRBJ2-7; 7 bases align to TRBD1. Germline CDR1 SGHVS, CDR2 FQNEAQ. This CDR3 comprises 12 residues. CDR3: CASSLTTGVSLF. DNA for the CDR3: TGTGCCAGCAGCCTAACTACAGGGGTCTCCCTCTTC.

This clone occurred a few times. The chain joins TRBV5-8 to TRBJ1-2, with a weak D call TRBD1 (6 bases). Trimming shortened V by 4 bases and J by 8 bases, and 15 bases separated the two germline ends. The CDR3 spans 13 residues. CDR1 and CDR2 from the germline V gene are SGHTS and YDEGEE. The DNA of the CDR3 is TGTGCCAGCAGCCTACAGGGATTGGAAGGCTACACCTTC. Translating it yields CASSLQGLEGYTF.

The genes are TRBV5-8 and TRBJ2-7, with TRBD2 as a possible D gene (5 bases). The germline V gene has CDR1 SGHTS and CDR2 YDEGEE. This CDR3 has 15 residues. V lost 0 bases, J lost 3 bases, and 13 bases lay in between. CDR3 in amino acids: CASSLEYLAGYEQYF. CDR3 bases: TGTGCCAGCAGCTTGGAGTACCTAGCCGGCTACGAGCAGTACTTC.

The V and J genes are TRBV19 and TRBJ2-3; a possible D gene is TRBD2 (6 bases). Germline-derived CDR1 and CDR2 are LNHDA and SQIVND (reference sequence). V lost 3 bases to trimming and J lost 5 bases, with 15 bases between them. The CDR3 sequence is 15 residues long. The CDR3 protein is CASSMNSPGGDTQYF. The CDR3 DNA reads TGTGCCAGTAGTATGAACAGTCCCGGGGGAGATACGCAGTATTTT.

The chain has TRBV28 and TRBJ2-2; D perhaps matches TRBD1 (5 bases). The CDR3 sequence is 15 residues long. Germline lookup yields CDR1 MDHEN and CDR2 SYDVKM. Deletions cut 3 bases from V and 3 bases from J, with 11 bases between. The CDR3 bases are TGTGCCAGCAGTTTCAGCAGGGTGCACACCGGGGAGCTGTTTTTT. Translated, it gives CASSFSRVHTGELFF.

This clone was detected once. This sequence joins TRBV28 and TRBJ1-4; TRBD1 is a possible D gene (6 bases). The V gene's germline CDR1 is MDHEN and CDR2 SYDVKM. The CDR3 sequence is 15 residues long. V lost 6 bases and J 7 bases, leaving 18 bases between the germline ends. The CDR3 DNA is TGTGCCAGCAGACCCTACGGACAGTGGATTGAAAAACTGTTTTTT. This encodes CASRPYGQWIEKLFF.

V gene TRBV18 combines with J gene TRBJ1-3; D gene ambiguous. The CDR3 length is 14 residues. Per germline, CDR1 KGHSH and CDR2 LQKENI. Between the trimmed V and J ends, which lost 2 bases and 2 bases, there was a span of 7 bases. The CDR3 reads CASSPKGAGNTIYF. CDR3 DNA sequence: TGTGCCAGCTCACCAAAGGGCGCTGGAAACACCATATATTTT. Filled out from reference TRBV18 and TRBJ1-3, the complete variable domain reads NAGVMQNPRHLVRRRGQEARLRCSPMKGHSHVYWYRQLPEEGLKFMVYLQKENIIDESGMPKERFSAEFPKEGPSILRIQQVVRGDSAAYFCASSPKGAGNTIYFGEGSWLTVV.

The V gene is TRBV7-8, the J gene TRBJ1-4; no definite D call. Germline CDR1 SGHVS, CDR2 FQNEAQ. The ends were cut back, 7 bases at V and 4 bases at J, with 16 bases in the middle. This CDR3 has 15 amino acids. CDR3 sequence: CASTTILGINEKLFF. CDR3 in DNA: TGTGCCAGCACCACAATACTGGGCATTAATGAAAAACTGTTTTTT.

The chain links TRBV6-1 to TRBJ1-2; D might be TRBD1 (5 bases). The V end was cut by 6 bases, the J end by 4 bases, with 12 bases between. The CDR3 extends over 13 amino acids. The V gene's germline CDR1 is MNHNS and CDR2 SASEGT. The CDR3 is CASSPTRVYGYTF. CDR3 sequence (DNA): TGTGCCAGCAGCCCCACCAGGGTCTATGGCTACACCTTC.

This chain uses TRBV11-2 with TRBJ2-1; 8 bases line up with TRBD2. V lost 1 base, J lost 2 bases, and 4 bases stayed unmatched. This CDR3 is built from 16 residues. Germline CDR1 is SGHAT and CDR2 is FQNNGV. CDR3 loop: CASSLGAGVTYNEQFF. The CDR3 region has the DNA TGTGCCAGCAGCTTAGGAGCGGGAGTAACCTACAATGAGCAGTTCTTC.

This chain uses TRBV10-3 with TRBJ2-3, with 9 bases lining up with TRBD1. Trimming cost V 2 bases and J 3 bases; bases outside gene matches: 3. The CDR3 length is 15 residues. Germline V gene sequence: CDR1 ENHRY, CDR2 SYGVKD. For the CDR3, the DNA is TGTGCCATCAGTGAGACAGGGGGCAGGACAGATACGCAGTATTTT. Amino acids: CAISETGGRTDTQYF.

The genes are TRBV19 and TRBJ1-6; the D is unclear. This CDR3 has 15 residues. V lost 1 base and J 7 bases, leaving 11 bases between the germline ends. Germline CDR1 and CDR2: LNHDA and SQIVND (reference sequence). The CDR3 loop reads CASSIAGSLNSPLHF. CDR3 nucleotides: TGTGCCAGTAGTATAGCGGGATCCCTGAATTCACCCCTCCACTTT.

The chain is built from TRBV7-2 and TRBJ1-3; unclear D gene. The CDR3 is 13 amino acids. The V gene's germline CDR1 is SGHTA and CDR2 FQGNSA. With 4 bases removed from V and 0 bases from J, the gap between germline ends came to 4 bases. CDR3: CASSSNSGNTIYF. The CDR3 nucleotides read TGTGCCAGCAGCTCTAACTCTGGAAACACCATATATTTT.

The chain has TRBV7-2 and TRBJ1-1; D is undetermined. Germline V lookup: CDR1 SGHTA, CDR2 FQGNSA. V shed 5 bases and J shed 0 bases, with 13 bases lying between them. CDR3 size: 15 residues. CDR3 protein: CASSPRTLMNTEAFF. The CDR3 nucleotides read TGTGCCAGCAGCCCCCGGACCTTAATGAACACTGAAGCTTTCTTT.

In nucleotides, the CDR3 is TGTGCCAGCAGCCCACTAGCGGGAAGTTACGAGCAGTACTTC. It yields the protein CASSPLAGSYEQYF. The chain carries TRBV9 and TRBJ2-5, with 10 bases aligning to TRBD2. The last part of the DNA fits TRBJ2-7 better; the J call may be wrong. The CDR3 is made up of 14 amino acids. In germline, CDR1 is SGDLS, CDR2 YYNGEE.